A single sample is the source of the 12 T cell receptor beta chains below, sequenced in a study of shared clonotypes between healthy human individuals. Assay used: immunoSEQ multiplex PCR; TCRdb lists only in-frame clones, some missing. This sample carries roughly 1,600,000 clones, approximately 98.5% of them seen once, and the ten largest clones take over 0.3%. The sample consisted of naive CD4+ T cells sorted from blood. Regarding subset: CD45RA+ positively selected. All receptors come from a man aged 25-40 years in good health.

The gene calls are TRBV18 and TRBJ2-7, with D unresolved. V was clipped by 1 base and J by 3 bases, with 13 bases between them. The V gene's germline CDR1 is KGHSH and CDR2 LQKENI. This CDR3 is 15 amino acids long. CDR3 protein: CASSPRRGLNYEQYF. In nucleotides, the CDR3 is TGTGCCAGCTCACCACGCCGCGGCCTTAACTACGAGCAGTACTTC.

This rearrangement joins TRBV10-3 to TRBJ2-3; weak D call: TRBD2 (6 bases). Trimming cost V 4 bases and J 2 bases, with 10 bases left between them. The CDR3 spans 14 residues. Germline values: CDR1 ENHRY, CDR2 SYGVKD. CDR3 sequence reads: CAISGGGNTDTQYF. The CDR3 region has the DNA TGTGCCATCAGTGGTGGCGGGAACACAGATACGCAGTATTTT.

The chain employs TRBV5-5 and TRBJ2-1; no clear D gene. Trimming removed 6 bases from V and 7 bases from J, with 8 bases in between. From germline, CDR1 is SGHKS and CDR2 YYEKEE (reference sequence). CDR3 length equals 11 residues. In DNA form, the CDR3 reads TGTGCCAGCACCCTGGGGAATGAGCAGTTCTTC. Its translation is CASTLGNEQFF.

In its sample, this clone was seen once. This chain connects TRBV4-2 to TRBJ2-4; possibly TRBD1 or TRBD2 for D (5 bases each). The CDR3 contains 16 residues. The germline V gene encodes CDR1 LGHNA and CDR2 YNFKEQ. Trimming stripped 0 bases from V and 7 bases from J, with 16 bases between. CDR3 loop: CASSQEFGGVSNIQYF. The CDR3 DNA is TGTGCCAGCAGCCAAGAATTTGGGGGAGTAAGTAACATTCAGTACTTC.

The rearrangement uses TRBV10-1 and TRBJ2-7, with TRBD2 matching 7 bases. J lost 5 bases, V lost 5 bases, and 12 bases had no gene match. The CDR3 has 15 amino acids. From germline, CDR1 is WNHNN and CDR2 SYGVQD (reference sequence). CDR3 DNA sequence: TGCGCCAGCAGTCGGGGAGCGGGAACCCCTGACGAGCAGTACTTC. Amino acid sequence: CASSRGAGTPDEQYF.

The chain joins TRBV5-5 to TRBJ2-7; D unresolved. V was trimmed by 4 bases and J by 3 bases, leaving 17 bases between them. Germline values: CDR1 SGHKS, CDR2 YYEKEE (reference sequence). This CDR3 spans 15 amino acids. The CDR3 loop is CASSPNPLSLYEQYF. DNA of the CDR3: TGTGCCAGCAGCCCAAACCCGCTTTCTCTCTACGAGCAGTACTTC.

This rearrangement joins TRBV27 to TRBJ2-4; 8 bases are a match to TRBD2. CDR1 is MNHEY and CDR2 is SMNVEV in the germline V gene (reference sequence). This CDR3 region has 18 residues. V dropped 6 bases and J dropped 8; count of bases not matched to a gene: 21. The CDR3 spells CASRESGRASGTRDIQYF. CDR3 nucleotides: TGTGCCAGCAGAGAATCCGGGAGGGCTAGCGGTACTCGGGACATTCAGTACTTC.

This chain uses TRBV18 with TRBJ1-2; no clear D gene. Germline loops: CDR1 KGHSH, CDR2 LQKENI. This CDR3 comprises 16 residues. V was clipped by 5 bases and J by 3 bases, with 19 bases between them. The CDR3 DNA follows: TGTGCCAGCTCATCAACCGAGATCGGGAGCTACTATGGCTACACCTTC. This sequence encodes CASSSTEIGSYYGYTF.

The chain links TRBV5-1 to TRBJ2-1, with TRBD1 matching over 7 bases. This CDR3 contains 14 residues. CDR1 is SGHRS, CDR2 YFSETQ, per germline. V lost 7 bases and J lost 8; bases outside the gene matches: 12. As DNA, the CDR3 is TGCGCCAGCGGAGAGACAGGGATAGCCGATGAGCAGTTCTTC. This encodes CASGETGIADEQFF.

The genes are TRBV6-5 and TRBJ2-7; tentative D call: TRBD1 (6 bases). Between the trimmed V and J ends, which lost 2 bases and 0 bases, there was a span of 8 bases. The CDR3 extends over 14 amino acids. CDR1 and CDR2 from the germline V gene are MNHEY and SVGAGI. In DNA, the CDR3 is TGTGCCAGCAGTTACAACAGGGTCTCCTACGAGCAGTACTTC. Translating gives CASSYNRVSYEQYF.

This clone has just one count. This chain links TRBV6-5 with TRBJ1-3; D uncertain. Germline V gives CDR1 MNHEY, CDR2 SVGAGI. Trimming removed 6 bases from V and 4 bases from J, with 4 bases in between. There are 11 residues in the CDR3. The DNA for the CDR3 is TGTGCCAGCAGGCAAGGAAACACCATATATTTT. As protein: CASRQGNTIYF.

The gene calls are TRBV11-3 and TRBJ2-1; 7 bases line up with TRBD2. Trimming cost V 3 bases and J 7 bases; bases outside gene matches: 3. The CDR3 runs 13 residues. Germline lookup yields CDR1 SGHNT and CDR2 YENEEA. CDR3 protein: CASSFKGGNEQFF. CDR3 sequence (DNA): TGTGCCAGCAGCTTCAAGGGAGGGAATGAGCAGTTCTTC.